Listed below are T cell receptor beta chains from one sample, sequenced in a study of shared clonotypes between healthy human individuals. The assay was immunoSEQ multiplex PCR, and TCRdb's table has in-frame clones only and misses some. The sample includes 1,500,000 or so clones, around 97% seen only once; the top ten take over 1%. The sequencing sample was made of naive CD4+ T cells sorted from blood. These receptors were taken from a man aged 30 to 39 in good health. CDR3s include the opening cysteine and the closing phenylalanine or tryptophan. Each record gives: CDR3 DNA, CDR3 protein, V gene, D gene, clone size, J gene. D genes are given only for firm matches. The size field is filled for only some rows; it gives once, few, many or a size class.

cdr3_nt: TGTGCCAGCAGCGGGCGGGGGGGCTCGAACACCGGGGAGCTGTTTTTT
cdr3_aa: CASSGRGGSNTGELFF
v_call: TRBV9
d_call: TRBD2
clone_size: .
j_call: TRBJ2-2

cdr3_nt: TGTGCCACCAGCAGAGGTGGCGGAGAGACCCAGTACTTC
cdr3_aa: CATSRGGGETQYF
v_call: TRBV15
d_call: .
clone_size: .
j_call: TRBJ2-5

cdr3_nt: TGTGCCAGCAGCGTTAAGCCGGGAACAGGGGAGACCCAGTACTTC
cdr3_aa: CASSVKPGTGETQYF
v_call: TRBV5-6
d_call: .
clone_size: .
j_call: TRBJ2-5

cdr3_nt: TGTGCCAGCAGCAGGGGTACTGGGGCCAACGTCCTGACTTTC
cdr3_aa: CASSRGTGANVLTF
v_call: TRBV5-4
d_call: .
clone_size: once
j_call: TRBJ2-6

cdr3_nt: TGTGCCAGCAGTGCACAGAGGGGGCCTGAAGCTTTCTTT
cdr3_aa: CASSAQRGPEAFF
v_call: TRBV27
d_call: TRBD1
clone_size: .
j_call: TRBJ1-1

cdr3_nt: TGCAGCGCTCGGGATGTGGGGGGGGCGTTTGTTGAGCAGTTCTTC
cdr3_aa: CSARDVGGAFVEQFF
v_call: TRBV29-1
d_call: .
clone_size: .
j_call: TRBJ2-1

cdr3_nt: TGTGCCAGTAGTATATCTCCCACCGGGGAGCTGTTTTTT
cdr3_aa: CASSISPTGELFF
v_call: TRBV19
d_call: .
clone_size: .
j_call: TRBJ2-2

cdr3_nt: TGTGCCAGCAGCGTAGGACTAGCGGGAACAGGCAATGAGCAGTTCTTC
cdr3_aa: CASSVGLAGTGNEQFF
v_call: TRBV9
d_call: TRBD2
clone_size: .
j_call: TRBJ2-1

cdr3_nt: TGTGCCAGCAGCTTAACGAAGGGCGCAGATACGCAGTATTTT
cdr3_aa: CASSLTKGADTQYF
v_call: TRBV7-9
d_call: .
clone_size: .
j_call: TRBJ2-3

cdr3_nt: TGTGCCAGCAGTGAAGCAGGGGGAGGTCAGCCCCAGCATTTT
cdr3_aa: CASSEAGGGQPQHF
v_call: TRBV6-1
d_call: .
clone_size: .
j_call: TRBJ1-5

cdr3_nt: TGTGCCAGCAGTTACTCGCAGGGGAGCTCCTACAATGAGCAGTTCTTC
cdr3_aa: CASSYSQGSSYNEQFF
v_call: TRBV6-5
d_call: .
clone_size: .
j_call: TRBJ2-1

cdr3_nt: TGCGCCAGCAGCCAAGAAGGGGACACTGAAGCTTTCTTT
cdr3_aa: CASSQEGDTEAFF
v_call: TRBV4-3
d_call: .
clone_size: .
j_call: TRBJ1-1

cdr3_nt: TGTGCCAGCAGCCCAGTGGGACTAGCGGGAGTACGCACCGGGGAGCTGTTTTTT
cdr3_aa: CASSPVGLAGVRTGELFF
v_call: TRBV11-2
d_call: TRBD2
clone_size: .
j_call: TRBJ2-2

cdr3_nt: TGTGCCAGCTCATCTCGGGGCCTATACAATGAGCAGTTCTTC
cdr3_aa: CASSSRGLYNEQFF
v_call: TRBV18
d_call: .
clone_size: .
j_call: TRBJ2-1

cdr3_nt: TGTGCCACCAGCAGAGTTGGGGGGCTAGCGGGATACCCAGATACGCAGTATTTT
cdr3_aa: CATSRVGGLAGYPDTQYF
v_call: TRBV15
d_call: TRBD2
clone_size: .
j_call: TRBJ2-3

cdr3_nt: TGTGCCAGCACCTGGGGGGCGGGTAATGAAAAACTGTTTTTT
cdr3_aa: CASTWGAGNEKLFF
v_call: TRBV5-6
d_call: .
clone_size: .
j_call: TRBJ1-4

cdr3_nt: TGTGCCAGCAGCCAATATCTAGCAGCAAATGAGCAGTTCTTC
cdr3_aa: CASSQYLAANEQFF
v_call: TRBV14
d_call: .
clone_size: .
j_call: TRBJ2-1

cdr3_nt: TGTGCCAGCAGCCCTGGACAGTCCCTACAAGCTTTCTTT
cdr3_aa: CASSPGQSLQAFF
v_call: TRBV2
d_call: .
clone_size: .
j_call: TRBJ1-1

cdr3_nt: TGTGCCAGCAGCCCCCCGGCCGGGGAAGGGGGCACTGAAGCTTTCTTT
cdr3_aa: CASSPPAGEGGTEAFF
v_call: TRBV11-2
d_call: .
clone_size: .
j_call: TRBJ1-1

cdr3_nt: TGTGCCAGCAGCTCCTACCCCCAGGGGGCCTCCTACAATGAGCAGTTCTTC
cdr3_aa: CASSSYPQGASYNEQFF
v_call: TRBV7-6
d_call: TRBD1
clone_size: .
j_call: TRBJ2-1

cdr3_nt: TGTGCCTGGAATCCGGGCCCAGGGGAGGGCCGTCTCAATGAGCAGTTCTTC
cdr3_aa: CAWNPGPGEGRLNEQFF
v_call: TRBV30
d_call: .
clone_size: .
j_call: TRBJ2-1

cdr3_nt: TGTGCCAGCAGCTTGGGATCTAACGGGAGTTCGGTAGATACGCAGTATTTT
cdr3_aa: CASSLGSNGSSVDTQYF
v_call: TRBV5-6
d_call: .
clone_size: .
j_call: TRBJ2-3

cdr3_nt: TGTGCCAGCAGTTTCCGGGACAGGGGTGGCTACACCTTC
cdr3_aa: CASSFRDRGGYTF
v_call: TRBV6-6
d_call: TRBD1
clone_size: .
j_call: TRBJ1-2

cdr3_nt: TGTGCCAGCAGCCCCCGACAGGGGCACACTGAAGCTTTCTTT
cdr3_aa: CASSPRQGHTEAFF
v_call: TRBV7-9
d_call: TRBD1
clone_size: .
j_call: TRBJ1-1

cdr3_nt: TGTGCCAGCAGCTTAGTACCCCCAAGGACAGGAGGTCCAGATACGCAGTATTTT
cdr3_aa: CASSLVPPRTGGPDTQYF
v_call: TRBV11-3
d_call: TRBD1
clone_size: .
j_call: TRBJ2-3

cdr3_nt: TGTGCCAGCAGCTTAGCGGGAGGGACGGATGAGCAGTTCTTC
cdr3_aa: CASSLAGGTDEQFF
v_call: TRBV7-3
d_call: TRBD2
clone_size: .
j_call: TRBJ2-1

cdr3_nt: TGTGCCAGCAGCTTGCCGAGACTAGCGGGAACCACAGATACGCAGTATTTT
cdr3_aa: CASSLPRLAGTTDTQYF
v_call: TRBV7-9
d_call: TRBD2
clone_size: once
j_call: TRBJ2-3

cdr3_nt: TGTGCCAGCAGCCCATCGACAGGGATGAATGAGCAGTTCTTC
cdr3_aa: CASSPSTGMNEQFF
v_call: TRBV9
d_call: TRBD1
clone_size: .
j_call: TRBJ2-1

cdr3_nt: TGTGCCAGTAGTAAACAAGACAGGCCGGGAAACACCATATATTTT
cdr3_aa: CASSKQDRPGNTIYF
v_call: TRBV19
d_call: .
clone_size: once
j_call: TRBJ1-3

cdr3_nt: TGCGCCAGCAGTGGGACGGGAAAAGAGACCCAGTACTTC
cdr3_aa: CASSGTGKETQYF
v_call: TRBV10-1
d_call: .
clone_size: .
j_call: TRBJ2-5

cdr3_nt: TGCGCCATACAACGGAGAGGGGACAGGGGAATGGAAGGCTACACCTTC
cdr3_aa: CAIQRRGDRGMEGYTF
v_call: TRBV23-1
d_call: TRBD1
clone_size: .
j_call: TRBJ1-2

cdr3_nt: TGTGCCAGCTTTCGGGAGCCCTCCGTGCCGCAGTTCTTC
cdr3_aa: CASFREPSVPQFF
v_call: TRBV18
d_call: .
clone_size: .
j_call: TRBJ2-1

cdr3_nt: TGTGCCAGCAGCCCCGGGACAGCAAACACCGGGGAGCTGTTTTTT
cdr3_aa: CASSPGTANTGELFF
v_call: TRBV5-5
d_call: TRBD1
clone_size: .
j_call: TRBJ2-2

cdr3_nt: TGTGCCAGTAGTATGGGACAGGGGGCACGGAGGACTGAAGCTTTCTTT
cdr3_aa: CASSMGQGARRTEAFF
v_call: TRBV19
d_call: TRBD1
clone_size: .
j_call: TRBJ1-1

cdr3_nt: TGCAGTGCCACGACGGACGGTGAGCAGTTCTTC
cdr3_aa: CSATTDGEQFF
v_call: TRBV20-1
d_call: .
clone_size: .
j_call: TRBJ2-1

cdr3_nt: TGTGCCTGGAAGGGGGGAGCCACCGGGGAGCTGTTTTTT
cdr3_aa: CAWKGGATGELFF
v_call: TRBV30
d_call: .
clone_size: .
j_call: TRBJ2-2

cdr3_nt: TGTGCCAGCGCCCGTACAGGGGATAACTATGGCTACACCTTC
cdr3_aa: CASARTGDNYGYTF
v_call: TRBV5-5
d_call: TRBD1
clone_size: .
j_call: TRBJ1-2

cdr3_nt: TGCGCCAGCAGCTTAGAATGGACTAGCGGCTACTACGAGCAGTACTTC
cdr3_aa: CASSLEWTSGYYEQYF
v_call: TRBV5-1
d_call: TRBD2
clone_size: .
j_call: TRBJ2-7

cdr3_nt: TGTGCCAGCAGAGCCCCACCGGAAGATACGCAGTATTTT
cdr3_aa: CASRAPPEDTQYF
v_call: TRBV6-1
d_call: .
clone_size: .
j_call: TRBJ2-3

cdr3_nt: TGTGCCAGCAGCTTTCGGGATCAGCCCCAGCATTTT
cdr3_aa: CASSFRDQPQHF
v_call: TRBV7-9
d_call: .
clone_size: .
j_call: TRBJ1-5

cdr3_nt: TGCGCCAGCAGTGAGTCAGGGAAAGAGACCCAGTACTTC
cdr3_aa: CASSESGKETQYF
v_call: TRBV10-1
d_call: .
clone_size: .
j_call: TRBJ2-5

cdr3_nt: TGTGCCAGCAGCGTAGACGGTCTCACCTACAATGAGCAGTTCTTC
cdr3_aa: CASSVDGLTYNEQFF
v_call: TRBV9
d_call: .
clone_size: few
j_call: TRBJ2-1

cdr3_nt: TGTGCCAGCAGTTACTTCAAGCCCTCGGGACGGGGCTCCTACGAGCAGTACTTC
cdr3_aa: CASSYFKPSGRGSYEQYF
v_call: TRBV28
d_call: .
clone_size: .
j_call: TRBJ2-7

cdr3_nt: TGTGCCAGCAGCCCCCATCAGGGAGAGCAGTACTTC
cdr3_aa: CASSPHQGEQYF
v_call: TRBV5-5
d_call: .
clone_size: .
j_call: TRBJ2-7

cdr3_nt: TGTGCCAGCAAGAAACGGGGCGCGATCGGGACTTACGAGCAGTACTTC
cdr3_aa: CASKKRGAIGTYEQYF
v_call: TRBV28
d_call: .
clone_size: .
j_call: TRBJ2-7

cdr3_nt: TGTGCCACGGGGACAGGGACTCACGAGCAGTACTTC
cdr3_aa: CATGTGTHEQYF
v_call: TRBV7-9
d_call: TRBD1
clone_size: .
j_call: TRBJ2-7

cdr3_nt: TGTGCCAGTAGTATAGCGTCTAGCGGGGAGGACGGGGAGCTGTTTTTT
cdr3_aa: CASSIASSGEDGELFF
v_call: TRBV19
d_call: TRBD2
clone_size: .
j_call: TRBJ2-2

cdr3_nt: TGTGCCAGCTCAACCCGGGACTCTAATGAGCAGTTCTTC
cdr3_aa: CASSTRDSNEQFF
v_call: TRBV18
d_call: .
clone_size: .
j_call: TRBJ2-1

cdr3_nt: TGTGCCAGCAGTCCTATCGGGGGTACGCAGTATTTT
cdr3_aa: CASSPIGGTQYF
v_call: TRBV9
d_call: .
clone_size: .
j_call: TRBJ2-3

cdr3_nt: TGTGCCAGTAGCCCCGGGACAGGCGGGACCCAGTACTTC
cdr3_aa: CASSPGTGGTQYF
v_call: TRBV19
d_call: TRBD1
clone_size: .
j_call: TRBJ2-5

cdr3_nt: TGCAGCGTTGCAGGGGGCAAGGAGTTCTTC
cdr3_aa: CSVAGGKEFF
v_call: TRBV29-1
d_call: TRBD1
clone_size: .
j_call: TRBJ2-1

cdr3_nt: TGTGCCAGCAGGGTAGCGGGAGATGAGCAGTTCTTC
cdr3_aa: CASRVAGDEQFF
v_call: TRBV28
d_call: TRBD2
clone_size: .
j_call: TRBJ2-1

cdr3_nt: TGTGCCAGCAGCCCGGGACGAACCCCCGGAGGCAATCAGCCCCAGCATTTT
cdr3_aa: CASSPGRTPGGNQPQHF
v_call: TRBV28
d_call: .
clone_size: .
j_call: TRBJ1-5

cdr3_nt: TGTGCCAGTAATTGGAAGCAGAACAGGGGGCCTGAAGCTTTCTTT
cdr3_aa: CASNWKQNRGPEAFF
v_call: TRBV19
d_call: TRBD1
clone_size: .
j_call: TRBJ1-1

cdr3_nt: TGCGCCAGCAGCTTGCGAGGGACTAGCGCCCTCCCGGAGCAGTTCTTC
cdr3_aa: CASSLRGTSALPEQFF
v_call: TRBV5-1
d_call: TRBD2
clone_size: .
j_call: TRBJ2-1

cdr3_nt: TGTGCCAGCAAAGACAGGGGAGGTGTGCAGTACTTC
cdr3_aa: CASKDRGGVQYF
v_call: TRBV2
d_call: TRBD1
clone_size: .
j_call: TRBJ2-7

cdr3_nt: TGTGCCAGCAGTTTACAAGGCTTTGGGGGCTACACCTTC
cdr3_aa: CASSLQGFGGYTF
v_call: TRBV28
d_call: .
clone_size: .
j_call: TRBJ1-2

cdr3_nt: TGTGCCAGCAGCGACCGGGAGGGGAGGACAGATACGCAGTATTTT
cdr3_aa: CASSDREGRTDTQYF
v_call: TRBV9
d_call: TRBD2
clone_size: .
j_call: TRBJ2-3

cdr3_nt: TGTGCCACCAGCAGAGTTGGACTAGCGGGAGCCCGCACAGATACGCAGTATTTT
cdr3_aa: CATSRVGLAGARTDTQYF
v_call: TRBV15
d_call: TRBD2
clone_size: .
j_call: TRBJ2-3

cdr3_nt: TGTGCCAGCAGTGGGGGAGGGCCAACCTACGAGCAGTACTTC
cdr3_aa: CASSGGGPTYEQYF
v_call: TRBV25-1
d_call: TRBD2
clone_size: once
j_call: TRBJ2-7